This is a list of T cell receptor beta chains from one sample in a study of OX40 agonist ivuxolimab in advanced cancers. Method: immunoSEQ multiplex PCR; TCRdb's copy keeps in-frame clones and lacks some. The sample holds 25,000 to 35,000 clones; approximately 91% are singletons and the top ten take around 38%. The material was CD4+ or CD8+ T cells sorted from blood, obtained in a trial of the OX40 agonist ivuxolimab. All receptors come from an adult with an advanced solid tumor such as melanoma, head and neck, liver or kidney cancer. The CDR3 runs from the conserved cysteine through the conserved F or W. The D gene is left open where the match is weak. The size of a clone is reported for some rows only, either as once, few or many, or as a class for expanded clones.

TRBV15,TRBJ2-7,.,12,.,TGTGCCACCAGCAGACAGGGCCACGAGCAGTACTTC,CATSRQGHEQYF
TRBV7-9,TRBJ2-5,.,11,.,TGTGCCAGCAGCTACTTGGAGACCCAGTACTTC,CASSYLETQYF
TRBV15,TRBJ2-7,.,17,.,TGTGCCACCAGCAGGTCGGGGACGGAGGGGAGCTCCTACGAGCAGTACTTC,CATSRSGTEGSSYEQYF
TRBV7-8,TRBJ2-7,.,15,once,TGTGCCAGCAGCTTAGACCCGGGACAAACCTACGAGCAGTACTTC,CASSLDPGQTYEQYF
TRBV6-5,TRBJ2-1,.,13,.,TGTGCCAGCAGTCCCCGGCCTATCAATGAGCAGTTCTTC,CASSPRPINEQFF
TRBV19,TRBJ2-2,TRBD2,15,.,TGTGCCAGTAGTATCTGGCGGGAGATTCCCGGGGAGCTGTTTTTT,CASSIWREIPGELFF
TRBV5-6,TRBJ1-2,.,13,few,TGTGCCAGCAGCTTGTCAGGGAACTATGGCTACACCTTC,CASSLSGNYGYTF
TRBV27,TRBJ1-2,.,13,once,TGTGCCAGCAGCCCGAGGGACAACTATGGCTACACCTTC,CASSPRDNYGYTF
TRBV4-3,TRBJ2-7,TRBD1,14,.,TGCGCCAGCAGCCAAGGACAGGGGGCCTACGAGCAGTACTTC,CASSQGQGAYEQYF
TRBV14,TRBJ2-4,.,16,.,TGTGCCAGCAGCCCCCGAGCAGCTCGGGGTCGAAACATTCAGTACTTC,CASSPRAARGRNIQYF
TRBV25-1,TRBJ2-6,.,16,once,TGTGCCAGCAGTAGCCAAATGCCCTCTGGGGCCAACGTCCTGACTTTC,CASSSQMPSGANVLTF
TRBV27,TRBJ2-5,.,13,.,TGTGCCAGCAGTTTAAGTTTAGCGGAGACCCAGTACTTC,CASSLSLAETQYF
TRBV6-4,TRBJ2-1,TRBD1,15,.,TGTGCCAGCAGTGACTCACAGGGGGACTACAATGAGCAGTTCTTC,CASSDSQGDYNEQFF
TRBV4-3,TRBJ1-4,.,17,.,TGCGCCAGCAGCCAAGATCGGAGGGGTCGTCATAATGAAAAACTGTTTTTT,CASSQDRRGRHNEKLFF
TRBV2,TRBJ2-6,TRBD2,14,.,TGTGCCAGCAGTGTCGGGGGGGAGCTCAACGTCCTGACTTTC,CASSVGGELNVLTF
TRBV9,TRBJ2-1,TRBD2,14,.,TGTGCCAGCAGCGGCCTAGCGGGGGACAATGAGCAGTTCTTC,CASSGLAGDNEQFF
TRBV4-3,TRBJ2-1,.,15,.,TGCGCCAGCAGCCAAGGTAGTAGCTCCTTTTATGAGCAGTTCTTC,CASSQGSSSFYEQFF
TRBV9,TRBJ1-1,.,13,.,TGTGCCAGCAGCGTCGGTATGAACACTGAAGCTTTCTTT,CASSVGMNTEAFF
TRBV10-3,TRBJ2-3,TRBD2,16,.,TGTGCCATCAGCGGACCCGAGCGGGGCGAGGCAGATACGCAGTATTTT,CAISGPERGEADTQYF
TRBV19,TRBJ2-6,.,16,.,TGTGCCAGTAGTATAGCCGGACACTCTGGGGCCAACGTCCTGACTTTC,CASSIAGHSGANVLTF